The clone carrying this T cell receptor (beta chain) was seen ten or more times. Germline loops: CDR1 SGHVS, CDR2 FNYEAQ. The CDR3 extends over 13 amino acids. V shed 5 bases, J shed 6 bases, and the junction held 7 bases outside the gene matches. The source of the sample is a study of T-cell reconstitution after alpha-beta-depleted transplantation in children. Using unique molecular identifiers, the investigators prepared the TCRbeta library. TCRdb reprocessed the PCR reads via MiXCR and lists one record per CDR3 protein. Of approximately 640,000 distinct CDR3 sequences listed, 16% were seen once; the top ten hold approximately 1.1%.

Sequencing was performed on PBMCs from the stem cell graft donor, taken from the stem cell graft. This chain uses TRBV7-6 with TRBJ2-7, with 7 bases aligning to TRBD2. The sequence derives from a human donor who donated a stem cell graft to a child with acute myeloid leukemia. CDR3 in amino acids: CASSEREGTEQYV. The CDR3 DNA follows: TGTGCCAGCAGCGAAAGGGAGGGTACCGAGCAGTACGTC.